These 22 T cell receptor beta chains were all obtained from the same sample, sequenced in a study of blood T cell repertoires in COVID-19. Repertoires were generated with immunoSEQ multiplex PCR, while TCRdb's copy carries only in-frame clones and drops some. The sample shows some 250,000 clones, around 89% of them seen only once. Sequenced material: PBMCs or T cells enriched from blood (not recorded which). These receptor sequences come from a man between 40 and 49 years old who had recovered from COVID-19.

J is TRBJ1-1 and V is TRBV19; 10 positions match TRBD1. The V and J ends lost 4 bases and 4 bases, in that order; junction bases with no gene match: 3. The CDR3 is made up of 14 amino acids. Per germline, CDR1 LNHDA and CDR2 SQIVND (reference sequence). CDR3 bases: TGTGCCAGTAGTAGGGACAGGGGAGCCACTGAAGCTTTCTTT. It codes for CASSRDRGATEAFF.

V is TRBV19 and J is TRBJ1-3, with 8 bases matching TRBD1. CDR1 and CDR2 from the germline V gene are LNHDA and SQIVND (reference sequence). V trimming: 4 bases; J trimming: 8 bases; junction bases outside the gene matches: 7. This CDR3 comprises 14 residues. The CDR3 DNA follows: TGTGCCAGTAGTAGGACAGGGTCATTGCACACCATATATTTT. This sequence encodes CASSRTGSLHTIYF.

The J gene is TRBJ1-1, the V gene TRBV29-1; maybe TRBD1 (6 bases). Per germline, CDR1 SQVTM and CDR2 ANQGSEA. V lost 1 base and J 1 base, leaving 7 bases between the germline ends. CDR3 length: 13 residues. CDR3 coding DNA: TGCAGCGTTGAAGCACAGGGGAACACTGAAGCTTTCTTT. It specifies CSVEAQGNTEAFF.

On this clone: This same CDR3 is encoded by further DNA sequences in the sample. The rearrangement joins TRBV5-1 to TRBJ2-5; maybe TRBD1 (5 bases). The V end was cut by 0 bases, the J end by 3 bases, with 9 bases between. The CDR3 has 14 residues. Germline V lookup: CDR1 SGHRS, CDR2 YFSETQ. CDR3: CASSLALGEETQYF. In DNA, the CDR3 is TGCGCCAGCAGCTTGGCTCTAGGGGAAGAGACCCAGTACTTC.

The chain uses TRBV4-2 and TRBJ2-1; 7 nucleotides line up with TRBD1. CDR3 size: 16 residues. V lost 2 bases to trimming and J lost 8 bases; unmatched junction nucleotides: 12. Germline V gene lookup returns CDR1 LGHNA and CDR2 YNFKEQ. The CDR3 DNA sequence: TGTGCCAGCAGCCAACGAGGACAGGCTTTTGTGGATGAGCAGTTCTTC. Translated: CASSQRGQAFVDEQFF.

V is TRBV27 and J is TRBJ2-7; D is perhaps TRBD2 (6 bases). The CDR3 runs to 15 residues. The germline V gene has CDR1 MNHEY and CDR2 SMNVEV (reference sequence). V was pared by 0 bases and J by 4 bases, with 13 bases between. As DNA, the CDR3 is TGTGCCAGCAGTTTATCGTCACTAGCTTCGTACGAGCAGTACTTC. Protein: CASSLSSLASYEQYF.

This clone has just one count. The chain recombines TRBV27 with TRBJ1-2, with 7 bases aligning to TRBD1. J gave up 4 bases and V 2 bases, and 10 bases lay outside the gene matches. From germline, CDR1 is MNHEY and CDR2 SMNVEV (reference sequence). The CDR3 loop spans 16 amino acids. CDR3 in amino acids: CASSLKIQGPSYGYTF. The CDR3 bases are TGTGCCAGCAGTTTAAAGATACAGGGGCCAAGCTATGGCTACACCTTC.

The chain uses TRBV12-3 or TRBV12-4 and TRBJ2-1; 7 bases are shared with TRBD2. The CDR3 is made up of 12 amino acids. The V segment lost 8 bases and the J segment 7 bases; nucleotides outside the gene matches: 5. The CDR3 bases are TGTGCCAGCTGGGGAGGGGTGAATGAGCAGTTCTTC. It codes for CASWGGVNEQFF.

The chain has TRBV27 and TRBJ2-3; 7 bases agree with TRBD1. The trim removed 3 bases at V and 4 bases at J, leaving 7 bases unmatched. Germline V gives CDR1 MNHEY, CDR2 SMNVEV (reference sequence). This CDR3 region has 15 residues. The CDR3 loop is CASSFGTVKADTQYF. CDR3 DNA: TGTGCCAGCAGTTTCGGGACAGTTAAAGCAGATACGCAGTATTTT.

The chain links TRBV2 to TRBJ1-1; TRBD1 matches at 7 bases. The V segment lost 7 bases and the J segment 1 base; nucleotides outside the gene matches: 9. Germline CDR1 and CDR2: SNHLY and FYNNEI. The CDR3 spans 15 residues. The CDR3 sequence: CASTSGGTANTEAFF. CDR3 DNA: TGTGCCAGCACCTCCGGAGGGACAGCGAACACTGAAGCTTTCTTT.

On this clone itself: This CDR3 is also generated by other DNA sequences in the sample. The chain employs TRBV7-2 and TRBJ2-7, with 7 bases lining up with TRBD2. V dropped 3 bases and J dropped 3; count of bases not matched to a gene: 2. Germline assignment: CDR1 SGHTA and CDR2 FQGNSA. CDR3 length: 13 residues. CDR3 protein: CASSFGGSYEQYF. The DNA of the CDR3 is TGTGCCAGCAGCTTCGGCGGGAGCTACGAGCAGTACTTC.

The chain joins TRBV28 to TRBJ1-6, with D hard to call. CDR3 length: 15 residues. The V gene lost 6 bases and the J gene lost 7 bases, with 16 bases spanning the gap. CDR1 and CDR2 from the germline V gene are MDHEN and SYDVKM. CDR3 nucleotide sequence: TGTGCCAGCAGGTCATCCAGACACGGAAATTCACCCCTCCACTTT. Translated, it gives CASRSSRHGNSPLHF.

A few counts support this clone. V is TRBV7-9 and J is TRBJ1-5; D might be TRBD1 (6 bases). V was trimmed by 2 bases and J by 1 base, leaving 12 bases between them. The CDR3 is 16 amino acids. Germline-derived CDR1 and CDR2 are SEHNR and FQNEAQ (reference sequence). CDR3: CASSLSRGASNQPQHF. In DNA, the CDR3 is TGTGCCAGCAGCTTAAGTCGGGGGGCGAGCAATCAGCCCCAGCATTTT.

The table lists this clone with many counts. The rearrangement uses TRBV9 and TRBJ1-3, with D possibly TRBD1 on 6 matching bases. The germline gives CDR1 SGDLS, CDR2 YYNGEE. Trimming pared 0 bases from V and 3 bases from J, leaving 10 bases between. CDR3 length equals 15 residues. The DNA of the CDR3 is TGTGCCAGCAGCGTAGGAGGGGGATTTGGAAACACCATATATTTT. Amino acid sequence: CASSVGGGFGNTIYF. The full variable domain, completed using reference TRBV9 and TRBJ1-3, is DSGVTQTPKHLITATGQRVTLRCSPRSGDLSVYWYQQSLDQGLQFLIQYYNGEERAKGNILERFSAQQFPDLHSELNLSSLELGDSALYFCASSVGGGFGNTIYFGEGSWLTVV.

This clone was detected only once. This chain joins TRBV14 and TRBJ2-1; D unresolved. V dropped 8 bases and J dropped 4 bases, with 9 bases sitting between them. This CDR3 comprises 12 residues. Germline V CDR1 and CDR2: SGHDN, FVKESK. DNA of the CDR3: TGTGCCAGCGCCGGGTCATACAATGAGCAGTTCTTC. Protein sequence: CASAGSYNEQFF.

The chain couples TRBV28 to TRBJ1-2; weak D call: TRBD1 (5 bases). CDR3 length: 17 amino acids. V was trimmed by 5 bases and J by 4 bases, leaving 23 bases between them. Looked up from germline, CDR1 is MDHEN and CDR2 is SYDVKM. CDR3 sequence: CASSPTGALAVSYGYTF. The CDR3 DNA follows: TGTGCCAGCAGTCCCACTGGGGCCCTCGCGGTCAGCTATGGCTACACCTTC.

V is TRBV14 and J is TRBJ2-1, with TRBD1 identical over 10 bases. CDR1 is SGHDN, CDR2 FVKESK, per germline. The CDR3 sequence is 22 residues long. The trim removed 1 base at V and 13 bases at J, leaving 31 bases unmatched. The CDR3 DNA follows: TGTGCCAGCAGCCAAGTGGGGACAGGGGCTCCAAAGAACCCTCTTTCTAACAACTATCAGTTCTTC. Encoded protein: CASSQVGTGAPKNPLSNNYQFF.

Only one count was recorded for this clone. The rearrangement joins TRBV18 to TRBJ1-2; 7 positions match TRBD1. Germline loops: CDR1 KGHSH, CDR2 LQKENI. The J segment lost 7 bases and the V segment lost 3 bases, leaving 20 bases of the junction unmatched. This CDR3 comprises 18 residues. The chain's CDR3 is CASSPFETGADNGFGYTF. In DNA, the CDR3 is TGTGCCAGCTCACCGTTCGAAACAGGGGCCGACAATGGGTTTGGCTACACCTTC.

This sequence joins TRBV5-1 and TRBJ2-1; perhaps TRBD2 as D (5 bases). Trimming left V 2 bases short and J 1 base short, with 7 bases between. Germline loops: CDR1 SGHRS, CDR2 YFSETQ. The CDR3 contains 14 residues. Here the CDR3 reads CASSFSGSYNEQFF. The CDR3 DNA is TGCGCCAGCAGCTTTTCGGGGTCCTACAATGAGCAGTTCTTC.

In regard to this clone: Within the sample, other DNA sequences also encode this same CDR3. The chain has TRBV7-8 and TRBJ2-2; 10 bases are a match to TRBD2. After removal of 5 bases from V and 4 bases from J, the junction contained 7 bases not matched to a gene. Per the germline V gene, CDR1 is SGHVS and CDR2 is FQNEAQ. The CDR3 is 16 residues long. The CDR3 DNA is TGTGCCAGCAGCCGACTAGCGGGCCCTCGCACCGGGGAGCTGTTTTTT. This codes for CASSRLAGPRTGELFF. The entire variable domain, with the rest obtained from reference TRBV7-8 and TRBJ2-2, is as follows: GAGVSQSPRYKVAKRGQDVALRCDPISGHVSLFWYQQALGQGPEFLTYFQNEAQLDKSGLPSDRFFAERPEGSVSTLKIQRTQQEDSAVYLCASSRLAGPRTGELFFGEGSRLTVL.

The rearrangement links TRBV2 to TRBJ2-1; 7 positions match TRBD1. Trimming removed 9 bases from V and 4 bases from J; junction bases left unmatched: 12. Germline-derived CDR1 and CDR2 are SNHLY and FYNNEI. The CDR3 length is 15 residues. The DNA of the CDR3 is TGTGCCAGTTCGCCCTGGGGGACAGAATACAATGAGCAGTTCTTC. It codes for CASSPWGTEYNEQFF.

On this clone: A much more abundant neighbour one base away suggests this may be a read error. The chain combines TRBV11-2 with TRBJ2-1; 11 bases align to TRBD2. Germline V lookup: CDR1 SGHAT, CDR2 FQNNGV. This CDR3 spans 15 amino acids. V was pared by 3 bases and J by 3 bases, with 1 base of the junction left unmatched. Written as DNA, the CDR3 is TGTGCCAGCAGCTTTAGCGGGGGGGACTACAATGAGCAGTTCTTC. This gives the protein CASSFSGGDYNEQFF.